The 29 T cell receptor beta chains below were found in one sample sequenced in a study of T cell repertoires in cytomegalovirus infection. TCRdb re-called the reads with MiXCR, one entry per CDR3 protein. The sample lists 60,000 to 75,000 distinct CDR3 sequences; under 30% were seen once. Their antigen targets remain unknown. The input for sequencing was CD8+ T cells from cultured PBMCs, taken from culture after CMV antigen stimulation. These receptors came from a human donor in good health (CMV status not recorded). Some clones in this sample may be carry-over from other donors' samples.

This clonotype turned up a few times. CDR3 sequence reads: CASSPQGASNQPQHF. The CDR3 DNA follows: TGTGCCAGCAGTCCGCAGGGGGCGAGCAATCAGCCCCAGCATTTT. This sequence joins TRBV27 and TRBJ1-5; 8 bases agree with TRBD1. The CDR3 sequence is 15 residues long. Losses at the gene ends were 5 bases for V and 1 base for J; bases not matched to a gene: 4. CDR1 and CDR2 (germline): MNHEY, SMNVEV (reference sequence).

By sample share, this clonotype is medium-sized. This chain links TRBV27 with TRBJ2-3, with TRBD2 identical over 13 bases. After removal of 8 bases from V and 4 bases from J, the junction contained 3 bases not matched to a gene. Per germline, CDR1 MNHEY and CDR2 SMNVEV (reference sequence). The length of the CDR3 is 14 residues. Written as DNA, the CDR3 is TGTGCCAGCCACGGACTAGCGGGGGCAGATACGCAGTATTTT. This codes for CASHGLAGADTQYF.

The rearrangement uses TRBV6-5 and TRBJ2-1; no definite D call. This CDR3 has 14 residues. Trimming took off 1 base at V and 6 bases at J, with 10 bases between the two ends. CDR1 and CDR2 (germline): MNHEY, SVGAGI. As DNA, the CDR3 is TGTGCCAGCAGTTACTTGGCAGGTGTCAATGAGCAGTTCTTC. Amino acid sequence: CASSYLAGVNEQFF.

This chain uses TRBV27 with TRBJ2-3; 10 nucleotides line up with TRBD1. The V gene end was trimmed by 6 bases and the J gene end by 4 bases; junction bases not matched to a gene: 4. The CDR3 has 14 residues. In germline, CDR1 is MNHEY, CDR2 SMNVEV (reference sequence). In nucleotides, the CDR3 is TGTGCCAGCAGCCGGGACAGGGGATCAGATACGCAGTATTTT. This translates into CASSRDRGSDTQYF.

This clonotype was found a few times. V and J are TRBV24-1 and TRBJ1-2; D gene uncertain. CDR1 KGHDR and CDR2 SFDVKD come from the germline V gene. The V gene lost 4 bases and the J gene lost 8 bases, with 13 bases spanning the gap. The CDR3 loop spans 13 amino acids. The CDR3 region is CATSDPASVGYTF. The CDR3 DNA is TGTGCCACCAGTGACCCAGCTTCGGTCGGCTACACCTTC.

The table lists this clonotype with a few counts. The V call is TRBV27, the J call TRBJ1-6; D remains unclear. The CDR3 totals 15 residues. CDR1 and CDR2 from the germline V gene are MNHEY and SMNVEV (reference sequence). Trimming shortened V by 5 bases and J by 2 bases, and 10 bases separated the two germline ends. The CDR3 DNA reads TGTGCCAGCAGTGACGCCGGGGCCTATAATTCACCCCTCCACTTT. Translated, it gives CASSDAGAYNSPLHF.

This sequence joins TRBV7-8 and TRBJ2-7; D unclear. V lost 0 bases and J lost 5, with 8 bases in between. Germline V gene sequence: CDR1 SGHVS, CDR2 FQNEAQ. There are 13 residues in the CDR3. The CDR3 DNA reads TGTGCCAGCAGCTTAGCCTTAATCGACGAGCAGTACTTC. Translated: CASSLALIDEQYF.

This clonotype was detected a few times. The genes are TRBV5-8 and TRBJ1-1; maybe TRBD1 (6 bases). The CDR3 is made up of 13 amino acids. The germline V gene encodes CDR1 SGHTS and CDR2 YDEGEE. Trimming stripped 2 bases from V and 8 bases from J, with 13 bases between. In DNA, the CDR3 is TGTGCCAGCAGCTTATGGACAGTCACCGAAGCTTTCTTT. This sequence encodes CASSLWTVTEAFF.

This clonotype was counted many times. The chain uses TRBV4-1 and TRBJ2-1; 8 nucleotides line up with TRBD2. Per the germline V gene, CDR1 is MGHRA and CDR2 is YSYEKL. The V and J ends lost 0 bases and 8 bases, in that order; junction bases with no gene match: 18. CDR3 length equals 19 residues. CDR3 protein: CASSQDAPKGLALPHEQFF. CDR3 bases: TGCGCCAGCAGCCAAGATGCGCCGAAAGGACTAGCTCTCCCCCATGAGCAGTTCTTC.

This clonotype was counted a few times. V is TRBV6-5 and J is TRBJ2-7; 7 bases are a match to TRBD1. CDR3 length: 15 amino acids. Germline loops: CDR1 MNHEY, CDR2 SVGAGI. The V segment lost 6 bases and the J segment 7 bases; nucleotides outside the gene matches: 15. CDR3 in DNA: TGTGCCAGCAGAAGCACAGGGGACCACTCTGGGGAGCAGTACTTC. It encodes CASRSTGDHSGEQYF.

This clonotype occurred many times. The CDR3 sequence is CASSQDPARQTNEKLFF. CDR3 nucleotides: TGCGCCAGCAGCCAAGATCCGGCGAGACAGACTAATGAAAAACTGTTTTTT. This chain links TRBV4-3 with TRBJ1-4; D possibly corresponds to TRBD1 (5 bases). Trimming left V 0 bases short and J 2 bases short, with 13 bases between. This CDR3 spans 17 amino acids. Germline-derived CDR1 and CDR2 are LGHNA and YSLEER.

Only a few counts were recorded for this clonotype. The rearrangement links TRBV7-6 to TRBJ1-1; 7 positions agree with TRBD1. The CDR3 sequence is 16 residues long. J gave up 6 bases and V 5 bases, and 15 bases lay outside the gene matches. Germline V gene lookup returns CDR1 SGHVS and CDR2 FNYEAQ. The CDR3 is CASSLGTVPFRSEAFF. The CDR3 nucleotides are TGTGCCAGCAGCCTAGGGACAGTGCCTTTTAGGTCTGAAGCTTTCTTT.

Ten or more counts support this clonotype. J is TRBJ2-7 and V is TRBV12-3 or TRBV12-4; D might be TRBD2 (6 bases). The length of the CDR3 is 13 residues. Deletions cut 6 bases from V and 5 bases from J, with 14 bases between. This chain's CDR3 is CASSPPGVHEQYF. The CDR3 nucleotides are TGTGCCAGCAGCCCCCCGGGGGTCCACGAGCAGTACTTC.

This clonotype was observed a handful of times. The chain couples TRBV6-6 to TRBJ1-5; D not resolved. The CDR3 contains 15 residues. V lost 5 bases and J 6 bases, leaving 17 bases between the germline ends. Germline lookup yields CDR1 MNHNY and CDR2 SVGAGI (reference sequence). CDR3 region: CASSPKWQDAQPQHF. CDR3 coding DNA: TGTGCCAGCAGTCCCAAATGGCAGGACGCTCAGCCCCAGCATTTT.

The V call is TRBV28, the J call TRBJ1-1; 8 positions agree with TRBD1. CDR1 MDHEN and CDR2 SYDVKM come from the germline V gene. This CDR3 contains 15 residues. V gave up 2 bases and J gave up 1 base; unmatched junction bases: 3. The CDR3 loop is CASSLVGTGNTEAFF. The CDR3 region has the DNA TGTGCCAGCAGTTTAGTCGGGACAGGGAACACTGAAGCTTTCTTT.

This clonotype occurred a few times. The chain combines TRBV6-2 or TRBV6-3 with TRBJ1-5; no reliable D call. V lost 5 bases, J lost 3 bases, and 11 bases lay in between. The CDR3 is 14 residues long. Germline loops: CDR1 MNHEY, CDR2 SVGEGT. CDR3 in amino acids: CASSLRRDNQPQHF. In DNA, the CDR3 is TGTGCCAGCAGTCTAAGGAGGGACAATCAGCCCCAGCATTTT.

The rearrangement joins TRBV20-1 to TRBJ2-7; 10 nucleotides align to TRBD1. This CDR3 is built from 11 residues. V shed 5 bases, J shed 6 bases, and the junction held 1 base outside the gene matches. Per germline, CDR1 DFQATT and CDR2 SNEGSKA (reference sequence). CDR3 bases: TGCAGTGCTTGGGACAGGGGCGAGCAGTACTTC. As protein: CSAWDRGEQYF.

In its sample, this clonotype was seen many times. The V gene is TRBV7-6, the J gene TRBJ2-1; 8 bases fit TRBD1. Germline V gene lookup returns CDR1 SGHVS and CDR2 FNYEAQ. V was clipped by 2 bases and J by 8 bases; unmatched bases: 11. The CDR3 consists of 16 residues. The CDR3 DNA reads TGTGCCAGCAGCTTATCCGGACAGGGTCTTCTGGATGAGCAGTTCTTC. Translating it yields CASSLSGQGLLDEQFF. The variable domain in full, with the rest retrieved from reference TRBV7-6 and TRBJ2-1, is GAGVSQSPRYKVTKRGQDVALRCDPISGHVSLYWYRQALGQGPEFLTYFNYEAQQDKSGLPNDRFSAERPEGSISTLTIQRTEQRDSAMYRCASSLSGQGLLDEQFFGPGTRLTVL.

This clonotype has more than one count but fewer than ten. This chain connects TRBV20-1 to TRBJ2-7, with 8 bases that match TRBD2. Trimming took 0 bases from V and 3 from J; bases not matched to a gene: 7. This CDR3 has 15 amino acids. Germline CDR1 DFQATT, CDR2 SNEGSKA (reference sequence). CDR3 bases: TGCAGTGCTAGAGAGCCGGGGGGGGTATACTACGAGCAGTACTTC. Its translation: CSAREPGGVYYEQYF.

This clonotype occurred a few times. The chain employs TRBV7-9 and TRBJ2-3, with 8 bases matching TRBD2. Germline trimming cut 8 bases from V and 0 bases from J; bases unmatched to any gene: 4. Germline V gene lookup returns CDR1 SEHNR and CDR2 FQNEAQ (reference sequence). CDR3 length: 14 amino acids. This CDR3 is CASAPGGSTDTQYF. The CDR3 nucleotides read TGTGCCAGCGCGCCGGGGGGGAGCACAGATACGCAGTATTTT.

The CDR3 loop is CASSFSDSNQPQHF. The CDR3 DNA follows: TGTGCCAGCAGTTTTTCGGATAGCAATCAGCCCCAGCATTTT. This rearrangement joins TRBV27 to TRBJ1-5; no definite D call. With 3 bases removed from V and 0 bases from J, the gap between germline ends came to 6 bases. This CDR3 comprises 14 residues. Germline V gene lookup returns CDR1 MNHEY and CDR2 SMNVEV (reference sequence).

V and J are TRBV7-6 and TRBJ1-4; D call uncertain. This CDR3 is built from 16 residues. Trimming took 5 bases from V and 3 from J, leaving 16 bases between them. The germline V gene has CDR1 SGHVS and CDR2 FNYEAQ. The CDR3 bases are TGTGCCAGCAGCATAGGTCTCAGGAGGTCTAATGAAAAACTGTTTTTT. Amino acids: CASSIGLRRSNEKLFF.

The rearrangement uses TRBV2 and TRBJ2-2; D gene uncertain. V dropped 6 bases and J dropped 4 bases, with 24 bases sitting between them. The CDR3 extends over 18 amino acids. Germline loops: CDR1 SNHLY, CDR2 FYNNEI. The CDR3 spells CASSRTTETLDITGELFF. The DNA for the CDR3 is TGTGCCAGCAGCCGAACAACAGAGACCCTCGATATCACCGGGGAGCTGTTTTTT.

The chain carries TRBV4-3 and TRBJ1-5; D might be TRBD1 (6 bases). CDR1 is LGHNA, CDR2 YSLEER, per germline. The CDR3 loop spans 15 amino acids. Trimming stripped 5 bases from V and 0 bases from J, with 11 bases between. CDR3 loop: CASSLNRDSNQPQHF. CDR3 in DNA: TGCGCCAGCAGCTTAAACAGGGATAGCAATCAGCCCCAGCATTTT.

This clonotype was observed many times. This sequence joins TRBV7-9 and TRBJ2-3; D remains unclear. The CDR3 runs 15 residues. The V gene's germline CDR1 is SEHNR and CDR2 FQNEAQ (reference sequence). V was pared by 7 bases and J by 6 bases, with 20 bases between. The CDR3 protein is CASTSAWEEGDTQYF. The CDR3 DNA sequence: TGTGCCAGCACCTCCGCTTGGGAAGAAGGGGATACGCAGTATTTT.

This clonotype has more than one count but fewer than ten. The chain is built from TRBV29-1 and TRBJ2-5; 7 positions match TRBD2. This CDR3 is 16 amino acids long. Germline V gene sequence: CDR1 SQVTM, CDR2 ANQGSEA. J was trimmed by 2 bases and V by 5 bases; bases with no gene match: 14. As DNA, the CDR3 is TGCAGCGTTCTGGCTCTAGCGGCCGCAACTCAAGAGACCCAGTACTTC. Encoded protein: CSVLALAAATQETQYF.

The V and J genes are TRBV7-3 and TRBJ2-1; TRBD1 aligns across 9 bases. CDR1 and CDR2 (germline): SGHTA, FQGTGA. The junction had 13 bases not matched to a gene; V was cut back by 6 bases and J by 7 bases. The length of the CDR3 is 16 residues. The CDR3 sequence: CASSRSGTGTSNEQFF. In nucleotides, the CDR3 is TGTGCCAGCAGTCGATCCGGGACAGGGACTTCGAATGAGCAGTTCTTC.

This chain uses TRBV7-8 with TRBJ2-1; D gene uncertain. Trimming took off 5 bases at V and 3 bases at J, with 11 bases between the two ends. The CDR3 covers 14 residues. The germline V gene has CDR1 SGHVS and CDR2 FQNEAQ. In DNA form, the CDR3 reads TGTGCCAGCAGCCTTTTGGGTGGCTACAATGAGCAGTTCTTC. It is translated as CASSLLGGYNEQFF.

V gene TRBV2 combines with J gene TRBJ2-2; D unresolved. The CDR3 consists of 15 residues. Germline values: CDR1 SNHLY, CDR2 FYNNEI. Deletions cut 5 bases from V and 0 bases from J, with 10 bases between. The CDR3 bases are TGTGCCAGCAGTCAAGGGATGACGAACACCGGGGAGCTGTTTTTT. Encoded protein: CASSQGMTNTGELFF.